One and the same sample provided the 24 T cell receptor beta chains below, sequenced in a study of blood T cells in healthy people across ages. Primers used in a second PCR of roughly 7 to 12 cycles were a sample-barcoded 5' primer and a J-beta primer mix. Each CDR3 protein gets one entry after TCRdb re-called the 5' RACE reads with MiXCR. The sample gives under 1,000,000 distinct CDR3 sequences, around 36% of which show up once; 10% to 15% is in the top ten. Sequencing was performed on blood. Source of these receptors: a man between 18 and 29 years old in good health.

This rearrangement joins TRBV7-8 to TRBJ2-2, with 10 bases identical to TRBD2. The CDR3 spans 15 residues. Losses at the gene ends were 1 base for V and 8 bases for J; bases not matched to a gene: 4. Germline-derived CDR1 and CDR2 are SGHVS and FQNEAQ. The CDR3 sequence is CASSLGLAGIGELFF. The CDR3 DNA sequence: TGTGCCAGCAGCTTAGGACTAGCGGGTATAGGGGAGCTGTTTTTT.

At least ten counts were recorded for this clonotype. The V and J genes are TRBV29-1 and TRBJ1-2; a weak D match, TRBD1 (6 bases). Trimming took off 3 bases at V and 1 base at J, with 24 bases between the two ends. The CDR3 extends over 18 amino acids. The germline gives CDR1 SQVTM, CDR2 ANQGSEA. CDR3 protein: CSVETKMQGHRINYGYTF. DNA for the CDR3: TGCAGCGTTGAGACAAAAATGCAGGGACACCGGATTAACTATGGCTACACCTTC.

The table lists this clonotype with a few counts. The CDR3 loop reads CASSQDIGQDSYEQYF. The CDR3 region has the DNA TGCGCCAGCAGCCAAGATATAGGACAGGACTCCTACGAGCAGTACTTC. The chain carries TRBV4-3 and TRBJ2-7; 7 bases are a match to TRBD1. Germline loops: CDR1 LGHNA, CDR2 YSLEER. The V segment lost 0 bases and the J segment 0 bases; nucleotides outside the gene matches: 5. The CDR3 length is 16 residues.

V usage is TRBV3-1 and J usage is TRBJ1-2; D is ambiguous. This CDR3 region has 14 residues. V lost 4 bases and J lost 7, with 16 bases in between. The germline CDR1 and CDR2 sequences are LGHDT and YNNKEL (reference sequence). This CDR3 reads CASSPPQWACGYTF. As DNA, the CDR3 is TGTGCCAGCAGCCCCCCGCAGTGGGCCTGTGGCTACACCTTC.

The sample holds a few counts of this clonotype. The chain carries TRBV19 and TRBJ2-1; 9 bases map to TRBD2. CDR3 length: 14 residues. Germline values: CDR1 LNHDA, CDR2 SQIVND (reference sequence). The V and J ends lost 4 bases and 9 bases, in that order; junction bases with no gene match: 7. The CDR3 protein is CASSRGLATVEQFF. In DNA form, the CDR3 reads TGTGCCAGTAGTAGGGGACTAGCTACGGTTGAGCAGTTCTTC.

V usage is TRBV6-2 or TRBV6-3 and J usage is TRBJ2-7, with 9 bases that match TRBD2. V was clipped by 2 bases and J by 4 bases; unmatched bases: 3. The CDR3 runs to 14 residues. The germline V gene encodes CDR1 MNHEY and CDR2 SVGEGT. The CDR3 nucleotides are TGTGCCAGCAGTTACCTAGCGGGGCAGTACGAGCAGTACTTC. Protein sequence: CASSYLAGQYEQYF.

V gene TRBV7-6 combines with J gene TRBJ2-5; D possibly uses TRBD1 or TRBD2 (5 bases each). Germline CDR1 is SGHVS and CDR2 is FNYEAQ. With 3 bases removed from V and 3 bases from J, the gap between germline ends came to 14 bases. The CDR3 consists of 15 residues. CDR3 sequence: CASSLVWGPKETQYF. In nucleotides, the CDR3 is TGTGCCAGCAGCTTGGTATGGGGACCCAAAGAGACCCAGTACTTC.

This clonotype has a handful of counts. The V and J genes are TRBV21-1 and TRBJ2-6; the table assigns TRBD1, which was not confirmed against the DNA. TRBV21-1 is labeled a pseudogene. The CDR3 has 22 amino acids. CDR3 in DNA: TGTGCCAGCAGCGAAAAGAAGGGGGGCCCGGGACAGGCCTGTAGCGGGGCCAACGTCCTGACTTTC. Translating gives CASSEKKGGPGQACSGANVLTF.

A few counts support this clonotype. This chain connects TRBV10-3 to TRBJ1-2; no definite D call. Germline CDR1 reads ENHRY; CDR2 reads SYGVKD. The CDR3 contains 14 residues. V lost 3 bases, J lost 7 bases, and 15 bases lay in between. This CDR3 reads CAISDLARPSGYTF. CDR3 coding DNA: TGTGCCATCAGTGATCTGGCCCGCCCCTCTGGCTACACCTTC.

The chain has TRBV4-3 and TRBJ2-5; 10 bases match TRBD2. CDR3 size: 21 residues. V lost 0 bases, J lost 0 bases, and 16 bases stayed unmatched. The V gene's germline CDR1 is LGHNA and CDR2 YSLEER. DNA of the CDR3: TGCGCCAGCAGCCAAGATAAGGGGTTGCTAGCGGGGGAACTGTACCAAGAGACCCAGTACTTC. Encoded protein: CASSQDKGLLAGELYQETQYF.

V is TRBV7-2 and J is TRBJ2-3, with D perhaps matching TRBD2 (5 bases). Per germline, CDR1 SGHTA and CDR2 FQGNSA. Trimming left V 10 bases short and J 2 bases short, with 16 bases between. This CDR3 has 14 residues. CDR3 amino acids: CAISNGGYTDTQYF. CDR3 nucleotide sequence: TGTGCCATCTCCAATGGCGGGTACACAGATACGCAGTATTTT.

This clonotype was seen more than once but under ten times. This chain joins TRBV20-1 and TRBJ2-2; 7 bases agree with TRBD1. The CDR3 runs to 17 residues. J gave up 0 bases and V 3 bases, and 10 bases lay outside the gene matches. Germline V lookup: CDR1 DFQATT, CDR2 SNEGSKA (reference sequence). CDR3 sequence (DNA): TGCAGTGCTAGGAGGGATACCGGGACAGCGAACACCGGGGAGCTGTTTTTT. This sequence encodes CSARRDTGTANTGELFF.

V is TRBV5-1 and J is TRBJ2-3; D remains unclear. The germline gives CDR1 SGHRS, CDR2 YFSETQ. Deletions cut 6 bases from V and 5 bases from J, with 16 bases between. The CDR3 covers 14 residues. The CDR3 reads CASTSGQTRDTQYF. In DNA, the CDR3 is TGCGCCAGCACGTCAGGCCAGACTCGAGATACGCAGTATTTT.

This clonotype was counted ten times or more. This sequence joins TRBV4-3 and TRBJ2-1; no definite D call. The CDR3 extends over 15 amino acids. Trimming pared 1 base from V and 4 bases from J, leaving 11 bases between. The germline gives CDR1 LGHNA, CDR2 YSLEER. The CDR3 reads CASSQAPPSYNEQFF. CDR3 bases: TGCGCCAGCAGCCAAGCTCCTCCGTCTTACAATGAGCAGTTCTTC.

This clonotype came up once. The rearrangement links TRBV15 to TRBJ2-7; D is possibly TRBD1 or TRBD2 (5 bases each). The CDR3 is 16 amino acids. CDR1 LNHNV and CDR2 YYDKDF come from the germline V gene (reference sequence). The V gene lost 2 bases and the J gene lost 5 bases, with 19 bases spanning the gap. In DNA, the CDR3 is TGTGCCACCAGCAGATCCAAGGGGACGTTAAGGAACGAGCAGTACTTC. Amino acids: CATSRSKGTLRNEQYF.

This sequence joins TRBV20-1 and TRBJ2-3; 8 bases fit TRBD2. The CDR3 has 15 amino acids. The V gene's germline CDR1 is DFQATT and CDR2 SNEGSKA (reference sequence). After removal of 0 bases from V and 5 bases from J, the junction contained 7 bases not matched to a gene. CDR3 DNA sequence: TGCAGTGCTAGAGATGGTACGGGGGGGCGAGATACGCAGTATTTT. This encodes CSARDGTGGRDTQYF.

At least ten counts were recorded for this clonotype. The V and J genes are TRBV20-1 and TRBJ1-6; D remains unclear. The CDR3 has 15 residues. Germline assignment: CDR1 DFQATT and CDR2 SNEGSKA (reference sequence). Between the trimmed V and J ends, which lost 0 bases and 7 bases, there was a span of 13 bases. The CDR3 region has the DNA TGCAGTGCTAGAGATCTCTTACAGCTGAATTCACCCCTCCACTTT. Encoded protein: CSARDLLQLNSPLHF.

The sample holds a few counts of this clonotype. The gene calls are TRBV19 and TRBJ1-2, with 8 bases that match TRBD1. Germline CDR1 and CDR2: LNHDA and SQIVND (reference sequence). This CDR3 has 12 residues. V trimming: 6 bases; J trimming: 8 bases; junction bases outside the gene matches: 5. The CDR3 DNA is TGTGCCAGTAGCCCGACAGGGGCCGGCTACACCTTC. This codes for CASSPTGAGYTF.

This chain connects TRBV20-1 to TRBJ1-4, with 7 positions matching TRBD1. CDR1 and CDR2 (germline): DFQATT, SNEGSKA (reference sequence). V lost 4 bases, J lost 11 bases, and 13 bases stayed unmatched. The CDR3 loop spans 14 amino acids. For the CDR3, the DNA is TGCAGTGCTAACCCAGGGGGGTGGCAAGAGAAACTGTTTTTT. Protein: CSANPGGWQEKLFF.

This clonotype was seen repeatedly, ten times or more. The chain links TRBV29-1 to TRBJ2-3; D possibly corresponds to TRBD2 (6 bases). V was cut by 8 bases and J by 0 bases, with 15 bases left in between. This CDR3 has 14 residues. Germline CDR1 SQVTM, CDR2 ANQGSEA. The CDR3 DNA sequence: TGCAGCATAGGGACTGTCACTAGCACAGATACGCAGTATTTT. Its translation is CSIGTVTSTDTQYF.

This clonotype appeared a single time. A much larger clone is a single base away; this may be a read error. The gene calls are TRBV29-1 and TRBJ2-3; 7 bases map to TRBD1. The CDR3 covers 14 residues. Germline trimming cut 8 bases from V and 3 bases from J; bases unmatched to any gene: 11. The germline V gene encodes CDR1 SQVTM and CDR2 ANQGSEA. CDR3 protein: CSIYSDRATDTQYF. CDR3 DNA sequence: TGCAGCATTTATTCCGACAGGGCGACAGATACGCAGTATTTT.

This clonotype has only a few counts. The chain's CDR3 is CSARDLDLNTEAFF. The CDR3 DNA is TGCAGTGCGAGGGACCTCGACCTGAACACTGAAGCTTTCTTT. The V gene is TRBV20-1, the J gene TRBJ1-1; tentatively, D is TRBD1 (5 bases). V was shortened by 6 bases and J by 0 bases, with 14 bases between the two germline ends. The CDR3 loop spans 14 amino acids. In germline, CDR1 is DFQATT, CDR2 SNEGSKA (reference sequence).

This clonotype was seen at least ten times. This sequence joins TRBV10-3 and TRBJ2-1, with 8 nucleotides matching TRBD1. CDR1 and CDR2 from the germline V gene are ENHRY and SYGVKD. V lost 6 bases to trimming and J lost 4 bases; unmatched junction nucleotides: 8. The CDR3 is made up of 15 amino acids. CDR3 region: CAISAGTGQYNEQFF. CDR3 nucleotide sequence: TGTGCCATCAGCGCCGGGACAGGACAGTACAATGAGCAGTTCTTC.

This clonotype appeared many times. The chain employs TRBV6-2 or TRBV6-3 and TRBJ2-1; 7 bases match TRBD2. V shed 4 bases and J 7 bases; nucleotides not matched to a gene: 4. Germline loops: CDR1 MNHEY, CDR2 SVGEGT. This CDR3 region has 13 residues. This CDR3 reads CASSSRTRNEQFF. The CDR3 DNA follows: TGTGCCAGCAGTTCGAGGACTAGAAATGAGCAGTTCTTC.